The entry below describes one T cell receptor (beta chain). As yet, its antigen is unknown. Per germline, CDR1 SGDLS and CDR2 YYNGEE. CDR3 length: 16 amino acids. V was trimmed by 5 bases and J by 4 bases, leaving 19 bases between them. This entry belongs to a study of T cell responses to AZD1222 COVID-19 vaccine. Study-wide results and caveats: Reportedly, close to half of spike-specific TCRs are directed against unmutated variant regions. No day 14 peak samples; only post-peak repertoires were characterized. When two AZD1222 doses had been given, Spike-specific TCR breadth and depth rose. The study identified only six AZD1222 recipients as seropositive at baseline.

The assay was immunoSEQ multiplex PCR, and TCRdb's table has in-frame clones only and misses some. The data hold 43,000 or so clones, with less than 95% observed a single time. The origin of this receptor is an adult who received the AZD1222 COVID-19 vaccine. This sequence joins TRBV9 and TRBJ1-3; D call uncertain. The sequenced sample was peripheral blood, obtained 28 days after the second AZD1222 dose. The CDR3 spells CASSLGNSRFGNTIYF. In nucleotides, the CDR3 is TGTGCCAGCAGTTTGGGCAATTCCCGGTTCGGAAACACCATATATTTT.